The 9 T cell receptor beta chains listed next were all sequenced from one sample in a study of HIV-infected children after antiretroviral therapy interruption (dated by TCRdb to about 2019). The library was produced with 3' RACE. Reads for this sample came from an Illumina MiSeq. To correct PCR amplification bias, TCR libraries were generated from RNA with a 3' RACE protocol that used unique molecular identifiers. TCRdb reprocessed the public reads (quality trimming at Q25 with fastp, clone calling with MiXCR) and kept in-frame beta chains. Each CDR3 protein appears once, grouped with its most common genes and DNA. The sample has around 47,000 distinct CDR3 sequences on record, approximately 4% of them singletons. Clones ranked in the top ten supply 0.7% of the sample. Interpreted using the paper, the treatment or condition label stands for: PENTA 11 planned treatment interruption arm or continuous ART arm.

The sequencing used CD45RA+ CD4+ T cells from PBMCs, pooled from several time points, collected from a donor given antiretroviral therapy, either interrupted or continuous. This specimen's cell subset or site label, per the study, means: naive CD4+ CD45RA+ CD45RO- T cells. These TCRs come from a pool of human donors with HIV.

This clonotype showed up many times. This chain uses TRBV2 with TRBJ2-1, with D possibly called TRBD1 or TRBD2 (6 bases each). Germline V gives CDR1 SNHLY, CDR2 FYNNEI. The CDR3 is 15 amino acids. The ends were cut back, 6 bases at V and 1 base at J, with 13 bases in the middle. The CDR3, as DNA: TGTGCCAGCAGGTGGGGGGCCGGGTCCTACAATGAGCAGTTCTTC. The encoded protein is CASRWGAGSYNEQFF.

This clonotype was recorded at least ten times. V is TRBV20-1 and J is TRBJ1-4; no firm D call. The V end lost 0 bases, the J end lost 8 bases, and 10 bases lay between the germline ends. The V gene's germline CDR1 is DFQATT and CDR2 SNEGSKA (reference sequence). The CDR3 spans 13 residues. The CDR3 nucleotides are TGCAGTGCTAGAGAGATCGGGGAGGAAAAACTGTTTTTT. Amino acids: CSAREIGEEKLFF.

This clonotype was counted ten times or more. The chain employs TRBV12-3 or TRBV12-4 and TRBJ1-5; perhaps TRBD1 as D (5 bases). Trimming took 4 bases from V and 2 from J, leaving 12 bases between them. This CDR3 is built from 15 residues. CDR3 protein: CASSWGPRGNQPQHF. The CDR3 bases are TGTGCCAGCAGTTGGGGACCGCGGGGCAATCAGCCCCAGCATTTT.

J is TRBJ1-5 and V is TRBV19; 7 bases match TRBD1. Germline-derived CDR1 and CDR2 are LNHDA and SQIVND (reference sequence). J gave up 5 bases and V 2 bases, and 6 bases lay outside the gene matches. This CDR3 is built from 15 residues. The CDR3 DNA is TGTGCCAGTAGTATATCGACAGGGATGGATCAGCCCCAGCATTTT. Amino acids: CASSISTGMDQPQHF. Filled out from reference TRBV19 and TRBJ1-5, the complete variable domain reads DGGITQSPKYLFRKEGQNVTLSCEQNLNHDAMYWYRQDPGQGLRLIYYSQIVNDFQKGDIAEGYSVSREKKESFPLTVTSAQKNPTAFYLCASSISTGMDQPQHFGDGTRLSIL.

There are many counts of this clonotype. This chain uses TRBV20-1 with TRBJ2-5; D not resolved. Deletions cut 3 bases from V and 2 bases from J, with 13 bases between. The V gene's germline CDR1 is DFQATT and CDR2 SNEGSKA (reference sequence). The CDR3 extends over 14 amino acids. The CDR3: CSASVSGPQETQYF. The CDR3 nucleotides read TGCAGTGCTAGTGTATCGGGCCCTCAAGAGACCCAGTACTTC.

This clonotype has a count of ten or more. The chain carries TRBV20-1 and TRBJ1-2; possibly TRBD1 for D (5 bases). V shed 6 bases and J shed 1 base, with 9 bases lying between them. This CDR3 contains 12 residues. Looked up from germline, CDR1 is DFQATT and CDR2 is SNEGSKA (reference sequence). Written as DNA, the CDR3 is TGCAGTGCCAGGGAGGATAACTATGGCTACACCTTC. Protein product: CSAREDNYGYTF.

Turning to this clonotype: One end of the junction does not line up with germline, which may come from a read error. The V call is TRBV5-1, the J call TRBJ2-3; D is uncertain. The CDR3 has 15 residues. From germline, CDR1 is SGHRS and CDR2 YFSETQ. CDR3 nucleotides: TGCGCCAGCAGCTTGGCCGAGCTAAGCACAGATACGAAGTATTTT. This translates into CASSLAELSTDTKYF.

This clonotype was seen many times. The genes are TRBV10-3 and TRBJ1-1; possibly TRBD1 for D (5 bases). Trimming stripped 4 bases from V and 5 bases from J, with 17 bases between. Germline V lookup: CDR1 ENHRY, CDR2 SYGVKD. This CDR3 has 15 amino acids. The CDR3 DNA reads TGTGCCATCAGTGCTTCCCAGGGAGTCCGAACTGAAGCTTTCTTT. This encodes CAISASQGVRTEAFF.

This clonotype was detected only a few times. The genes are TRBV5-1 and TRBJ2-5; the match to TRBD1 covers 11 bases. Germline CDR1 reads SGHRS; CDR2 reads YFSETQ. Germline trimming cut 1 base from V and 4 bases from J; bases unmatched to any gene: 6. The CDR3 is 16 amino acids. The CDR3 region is CASSLPGTGGRETQYF. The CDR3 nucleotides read TGCGCCAGCAGCTTGCCTGGGACAGGGGGTCGAGAGACCCAGTACTTC.